This passage covers 14 T cell receptor beta chains from one sample sequenced in a study of T cells in tuberculosis. Method: immunoSEQ multiplex PCR; TCRdb's copy keeps in-frame clones and lacks some. The sample carries 23,000 or so clones, just under 97% recorded once. Input material: PBMCs. The receptor set was obtained from a donor aged 5-35 years with latent tuberculosis or without tuberculosis infection.

This chain joins TRBV5-1 and TRBJ1-2; the D gene is possibly TRBD1 (6 bases). The V gene's germline CDR1 is SGHRS and CDR2 YFSETQ. The CDR3 is made up of 16 amino acids. The ends were cut back, 0 bases at V and 6 bases at J, with 18 bases in the middle. CDR3 DNA sequence: TGCGCCAGCAGCTTGGATCACAGGGTGGAGCTCCATGGCTACACCTTC. It codes for CASSLDHRVELHGYTF.

The V call is TRBV10-3, the J call TRBJ2-7; D might be TRBD1 (5 bases). CDR1 and CDR2 from the germline V gene are ENHRY and SYGVKD. The germline V and J ends were trimmed by 2 bases and 7 bases, with 9 bases remaining between them. This CDR3 has 12 residues. This chain's CDR3 is CAISEASGEQYF. As DNA, the CDR3 is TGTGCCATCAGTGAGGCCTCAGGGGAGCAGTACTTC.

The V call is TRBV5-8, the J call TRBJ2-1; the match to TRBD2 covers 7 bases. This CDR3 spans 18 amino acids. CDR1 and CDR2 (germline): SGHTS, YDEGEE. Unmatched junction bases numbered 9, after V lost 0 bases and J lost 0 bases. The CDR3 region is CASSLARGGRSSYNEQFF. CDR3 in DNA: TGTGCCAGCAGCTTGGCCCGCGGGGGTCGCAGCTCCTACAATGAGCAGTTCTTC.

The chain carries TRBV27 and TRBJ1-1, with 7 bases aligning to TRBD1. J gave up 4 bases and V 7 bases, and 9 bases lay outside the gene matches. Per the germline V gene, CDR1 is MNHEY and CDR2 is SMNVEV (reference sequence). This CDR3 spans 14 amino acids. The CDR3 DNA is TGTGCCAGCACAGGGGGTTGGGGTCCCACTGAAGCTTTCTTT. Encoded protein: CASTGGWGPTEAFF.

CDR3 sequence: CASSQDRGPGRANEKLFF. CDR3 DNA: TGTGCCAGCAGCCAGGACAGGGGGCCCGGGAGGGCTAATGAAAAACTGTTTTTT. The rearrangement uses TRBV14 and TRBJ1-4; TRBD1 matches at 11 bases. This CDR3 spans 18 amino acids. Germline V gene sequence: CDR1 SGHDN, CDR2 FVKESK. Unmatched junction bases numbered 9, after V lost 3 bases and J lost 3 bases.

The chain links TRBV7-3 to TRBJ2-3; D may be TRBD1 (6 bases). CDR1 is SGHTA, CDR2 FQGTGA, per germline. The germline V and J ends were trimmed by 2 bases and 0 bases, with 12 bases remaining between them. The CDR3 covers 16 residues. CDR3 in amino acids: CASSLGLTGSTDTQYF. CDR3 sequence (DNA): TGTGCCAGCAGCTTAGGTTTAACAGGGAGCACAGATACGCAGTATTTT.

The V call is TRBV9, the J call TRBJ1-5; D is perhaps TRBD1 (6 bases). V dropped 0 bases and J dropped 5 bases, with 18 bases sitting between them. CDR3 length equals 17 residues. CDR1 and CDR2 from the germline V gene are SGDLS and YYNGEE. The CDR3 DNA reads TGTGCCAGCAGCGTAGTGGGGGCTCTTGACCCAGATCAGCCCCAGCATTTT. Translation: CASSVVGALDPDQPQHF. The full variable domain, completed using reference TRBV9 and TRBJ1-5, is DSGVTQTPKHLITATGQRVTLRCSPRSGDLSVYWYQQSLDQGLQFLIQYYNGEERAKGNILERFSAQQFPDLHSELNLSSLELGDSALYFCASSVVGALDPDQPQHFGDGTRLSIL.

This sequence joins TRBV7-9 and TRBJ1-1; 9 bases fit TRBD1. The CDR3 is 16 residues long. The trim removed 4 bases at V and 0 bases at J, leaving 6 bases unmatched. Germline-derived CDR1 and CDR2 are SEHNR and FQNEAQ (reference sequence). The CDR3 region has the DNA TGTGCCAGCAGCTCTCTGGGACAGGGAATGAACACTGAAGCTTTCTTT. Translation gives CASSSLGQGMNTEAFF.

The genes are TRBV2 and TRBJ2-6, with TRBD1 identical over 10 bases. V gave up 8 bases and J gave up 2 bases; unmatched junction bases: 9. The CDR3 loop spans 17 amino acids. CDR1 and CDR2 (germline): SNHLY, FYNNEI. CDR3 sequence: CASDPGTGAPGANVLTF. As DNA, the CDR3 is TGTGCCAGCGATCCCGGGACAGGGGCCCCTGGGGCCAACGTCCTGACTTTC.

The chain joins TRBV7-9 to TRBJ2-3, with D uncertain. The germline CDR1 and CDR2 sequences are SEHNR and FQNEAQ (reference sequence). The CDR3 is 13 amino acids. V was clipped by 1 base and J by 4 bases, with 6 bases between them. CDR3 DNA sequence: TGTGCCAGCAGCTTAGTCGGTCCAGATACGCAGTATTTT. Protein sequence: CASSLVGPDTQYF.

CDR3 residues: CASSFYRGRAVNTEAFF. CDR3 in DNA: TGCGCCAGCAGCTTCTATCGGGGGAGGGCGGTGAACACTGAAGCTTTCTTT. This chain joins TRBV5-1 and TRBJ1-1; D is perhaps TRBD1 (5 bases). The germline V gene has CDR1 SGHRS and CDR2 YFSETQ. V lost 2 bases and J 0 bases, leaving 17 bases between the germline ends. The CDR3 has 17 residues.

The chain combines TRBV29-1 with TRBJ2-3; 9 nucleotides match TRBD1. Germline-derived CDR1 and CDR2 are SQVTM and ANQGSEA. The CDR3 runs 13 residues. V lost 3 bases, J lost 5 bases, and 3 bases stayed unmatched. CDR3 nucleotides: TGCAGCGTTGAGGGACAGGGAAAAGATACGCAGTATTTT. It yields the protein CSVEGQGKDTQYF.

The chain links TRBV6-1 to TRBJ1-5; no definite D call. CDR3 size: 13 residues. Germline V gives CDR1 MNHNS, CDR2 SASEGT. The germline V and J ends were trimmed by 1 base and 4 bases, with 5 bases remaining between them. CDR3 nucleotides: TGTGCCAGCAGTGAAGGCCGGAATCAGCCCCAGCATTTT. It yields the protein CASSEGRNQPQHF.

The gene calls are TRBV10-3 and TRBJ2-5; TRBD1 agrees at 12 bases. The V and J ends lost 3 bases and 4 bases, in that order; junction bases with no gene match: 6. The CDR3 spans 16 residues. Germline V gives CDR1 ENHRY, CDR2 SYGVKD. The CDR3 reads CAISEGGTGGVETQYF. CDR3 sequence (DNA): TGTGCCATCAGTGAAGGGGGGACAGGGGGCGTAGAGACCCAGTACTTC.